This record concerns one T cell receptor beta chain sequence. The antigen is undetermined. This CDR3 region has 19 residues. Unmatched junction bases numbered 19, after V lost 5 bases and J lost 1 base. As for time point: week 5, during vaccination. Every vaccine dose comprised 300 ug of mutant IDH1 20-mer peptide plus topical imiquimod. The data belong to a study of a mutant IDH1 vaccine in newly diagnosed glioma. For the study at large: There were eight vaccinations for patients, given in weeks 1, 3, 5, 7, 11, 15, 19 and 23. Treated patients had a mean age of approximately 40 years and a roughly 60% male, about 40% female split. Most patients had radiochemotherapy with temozolomide before enrollment; others had one alone.

Libraries were prepared by immunoSEQ multiplex PCR; TCRdb keeps only in-frame clonotypes and omits some of them. Of around 35,000 clones listed, around 85% were seen once; the top ten hold about 24%. Specimen: PBMCs, collected from a glioma patient whose treatment included an IDH1 peptide vaccine. The TCR was taken from a man younger than 40 with glioma. The V gene is TRBV5-3, the J gene TRBJ1-1, with 8 bases matching TRBD1. TRBV5-3 is flagged as an ORF with uncertain function. This CDR3 is CARSRTGYPPTGENTEAFF. CDR3 coding DNA: TGTGCCAGAAGTCGGACAGGGTACCCCCCCACTGGAGAGAACACTGAAGCTTTCTTT.